The 19 T cell receptor beta chains in this list originate from one sample, sequenced in a study of T-cell reconstitution after alpha-beta-depleted transplantation in children. Molecular barcoding with unique molecular identifiers was used for the TCRbeta library. TCRdb re-derived calls from the PCR reads in MiXCR, one entry per CDR3 protein. The sample has approximately 300,000 distinct CDR3 sequences; 10% are singletons. Sequencing used PBMCs, obtained before TCRalphabeta/CD19-depleted stem cell transplant. The receptors shown here come from a boy in the first two years of life with acute myeloid leukemia, due to receive a stem cell transplant.

In this sample, this clonotype turned up many times. V gene TRBV28 combines with J gene TRBJ2-7; perhaps TRBD2 as D (6 bases). Per germline, CDR1 MDHEN and CDR2 SYDVKM. The CDR3 has 13 residues. V was pared by 8 bases and J by 1 base, with 12 bases between. The CDR3 DNA reads TGTGCCAGCCGCGGAGGGGAGTCCTACGAGCAGTACTTC. Translating it yields CASRGGESYEQYF.

The sample holds a few counts of this clonotype. The rearrangement uses TRBV12-3 or TRBV12-4 and TRBJ1-4; 7 bases match TRBD1. The trim removed 3 bases at V and 0 bases at J, leaving 13 bases unmatched. This CDR3 has 19 residues. The CDR3 loop reads CASSFGPGQRVATNEKLFF. CDR3 DNA sequence: TGTGCCAGCAGTTTCGGACCGGGACAGCGCGTTGCAACTAATGAAAAACTGTTTTTT.

This clonotype came up many times. The chain uses TRBV20-1 and TRBJ2-3; no clear D. Germline V CDR1 and CDR2: DFQATT, SNEGSKA (reference sequence). The CDR3 spans 11 residues. V shed 0 bases and J shed 13 bases, with 11 bases lying between them. The CDR3 sequence: CSARERPQKYF. In DNA form, the CDR3 reads TGCAGTGCTAGAGAAAGGCCCCAAAAGTATTTT.

This clonotype was observed at least ten times. This rearrangement joins TRBV28 to TRBJ2-7, with D perhaps TRBD2 (7 bases). V gave up 8 bases and J gave up 6 bases, with 20 bases separating them. The V gene's germline CDR1 is MDHEN and CDR2 SYDVKM. The CDR3 extends over 14 amino acids. CDR3 nucleotides: TGTGCCAGCCGTAGCGGACTAGGGGGAATCGAGCAGTACTTC. It is translated as CASRSGLGGIEQYF. Full variable domain (outside the CDR3, taken from reference TRBV28 and TRBJ2-7): DVKVTQSSRYLVKRTGEKVFLECVQDMDHENMFWYRQDPGLGLRLIYFSYDVKMKEKGDIPEGYSVSREKKERFSLILESASTNQTSMYLCASRSGLGGIEQYFGPGTRLTVT.

This clonotype was seen only a few times. This chain joins TRBV7-6 and TRBJ2-1, with no clear D. The V gene's germline CDR1 is SGHVS and CDR2 FNYEAQ. CDR3 length equals 12 residues. Deletions cut 5 bases from V and 9 bases from J, with 11 bases between. Written as DNA, the CDR3 is TGTGCCAGCAGCCCCCTGGAGCGTGAGCAGTTCTTC. It specifies CASSPLEREQFF.

Ten or more counts support this clonotype. The chain recombines TRBV28 with TRBJ2-7; 12 bases agree with TRBD2. CDR1 and CDR2 (germline): MDHEN, SYDVKM. This CDR3 has 15 amino acids. V dropped 5 bases and J dropped 4; count of bases not matched to a gene: 6. The CDR3 nucleotides read TGTGCCAGCAGTACACGACTAGCGGGGGCGTACGAGCAGTACTTC. Its protein product is CASSTRLAGAYEQYF.

V is TRBV24-1 and J is TRBJ2-1, with D tentatively TRBD2 (5 bases). This CDR3 contains 17 residues. The germline V gene encodes CDR1 KGHDR and CDR2 SFDVKD. V was clipped by 2 bases and J by 4 bases, with 17 bases between them. CDR3 nucleotide sequence: TGTGCCACCAGTGATTCCCTCGACTTAGCGCGGTACAATGAGCAGTTCTTC. This codes for CATSDSLDLARYNEQFF.

In this sample, this clonotype turned up a few times. The J gene is TRBJ1-6, the V gene TRBV7-9; no clear D gene. The CDR3 sequence is 15 residues long. Germline CDR1 SEHNR, CDR2 FQNEAQ (reference sequence). Trimming removed 5 bases from V and 3 bases from J, with 11 bases in between. The CDR3 bases are TGTGCCAGCAGCCCCGGACCGCTCTATAATTCACCCCTCCACTTT. It yields the protein CASSPGPLYNSPLHF.

This clonotype was seen at least ten times. The gene calls are TRBV5-6 and TRBJ2-7; D tentatively reads TRBD1 or TRBD2 (5 bases each). With 4 bases removed from V and 0 bases from J, the gap between germline ends came to 14 bases. The CDR3 covers 15 residues. Germline CDR1 is SGHDT and CDR2 is YYEEEE. CDR3 amino acids: CASSHGTGSSYEQYF. The CDR3 DNA is TGTGCCAGCAGCCATGGGACGGGAAGCTCCTACGAGCAGTACTTC.

This clonotype was observed many times. The chain combines TRBV28 with TRBJ1-6, with 9 bases that match TRBD1. Germline trimming cut 2 bases from V and 7 bases from J; bases unmatched to any gene: 3. Germline values: CDR1 MDHEN, CDR2 SYDVKM. CDR3 length: 15 residues. CDR3 DNA: TGTGCCAGCAGTTTACTGGGGACAGGGAATTCACCCCTCCACTTT. Translation gives CASSLLGTGNSPLHF.

The genes are TRBV4-2 and TRBJ1-5; the D gene is possibly TRBD1 (5 bases). Trimming took off 0 bases at V and 9 bases at J, with 18 bases between the two ends. Germline CDR1 is LGHNA and CDR2 is YNFKEQ. This CDR3 is built from 16 residues. The CDR3 DNA reads as TGTGCCAGCAGCCAAGAGGGGGGTGTAATCAAGCCGCCCCAGCATTTT. Encoded protein: CASSQEGGVIKPPQHF.

This clonotype was observed at least ten times. The J gene is TRBJ1-2, the V gene TRBV15; the D gene is possibly TRBD1 (5 bases). The CDR3 is 14 amino acids. In germline, CDR1 is LNHNV, CDR2 YYDKDF (reference sequence). Trimming stripped 2 bases from V and 6 bases from J, with 13 bases between. CDR3 nucleotides: TGTGCCACCAGCAGATCTCTCCTGGGGGATGGCTACACCTTC. It encodes CATSRSLLGDGYTF.

In regard to this clonotype: A much larger clone lies a single base off, so this may be a read error. V gene TRBV28 combines with J gene TRBJ1-2, with 7 positions matching TRBD1. The CDR3 has 14 amino acids. CDR1 is MDHEN and CDR2 is SYDVKM in the germline V gene. The DNA for the CDR3 is TGTGGCAGCAGAGGAGGGGGCGAGGTTTATGGCTACACCTTC. This gives the protein CGSRGGGEVYGYTF.

This clonotype was observed at least ten times. The CDR3 sequence is CASSLEAWGQASSYEQYF. The CDR3, as DNA: TGTGCCAGCAGTTTAGAGGCTTGGGGACAGGCAAGCTCCTACGAGCAGTACTTC. The chain joins TRBV28 to TRBJ2-7; TRBD1 matches 8 bases. In germline, CDR1 is MDHEN, CDR2 SYDVKM. There are 18 residues in the CDR3. J was trimmed by 0 bases and V by 2 bases; bases with no gene match: 12. The whole variable domain, filled in from reference TRBV28 and TRBJ2-7, reads DVKVTQSSRYLVKRTGEKVFLECVQDMDHENMFWYRQDPGLGLRLIYFSYDVKMKEKGDIPEGYSVSREKKERFSLILESASTNQTSMYLCASSLEAWGQASSYEQYFGPGTRLTVT.

This clonotype has more than one count but fewer than ten. V gene TRBV12-3 or TRBV12-4 combines with J gene TRBJ1-2, with D possibly being TRBD1 (5 bases). Trimming took off 3 bases at V and 6 bases at J, with 14 bases between the two ends. There are 14 residues in the CDR3. The CDR3 bases are TGTGCCAGCAGTTTTGATGGGGCCAAGGATGGCTACACCTTC. Translation: CASSFDGAKDGYTF.

Ten or more counts support this clonotype. The chain joins TRBV27 to TRBJ2-1, with TRBD2 matching 8 bases. V shed 0 bases, J shed 7 bases, and the junction held 2 bases outside the gene matches. This CDR3 comprises 14 residues. The germline V gene encodes CDR1 MNHEY and CDR2 SMNVEV (reference sequence). The CDR3 nucleotides read TGTGCCAGCAGTTTATCGGGCGGGGGGAATGAGCAGTTCTTC. This gives the protein CASSLSGGGNEQFF.

This clonotype has more than one count but fewer than ten. The gene calls are TRBV4-2 and TRBJ2-7, with TRBD2 matching over 11 bases. Trimming removed 4 bases from V and 0 bases from J; junction bases left unmatched: 8. CDR1 and CDR2 from the germline V gene are LGHNA and YNFKEQ. CDR3 length equals 17 residues. The CDR3 bases are TGTGCCAGCAGCCCTTCTAGCGGGAGGCCCAGCTCCTACGAGCAGTACTTC. It yields the protein CASSPSSGRPSSYEQYF.

In this sample, this clonotype turned up many times. The V gene is TRBV9, the J gene TRBJ1-6; TRBD1 is a possible D gene (5 bases). V lost 0 bases and J lost 10, with 14 bases in between. Germline values: CDR1 SGDLS, CDR2 YYNGEE. The CDR3 loop spans 15 amino acids. The CDR3 DNA is TGTGCCAGCAGCGTAGTGGGAGGGGCAGGATCACCCCTCCACTTT. Translating gives CASSVVGGAGSPLHF.

This clonotype appeared a few times. The chain links TRBV5-1 to TRBJ2-7, with D perhaps given as TRBD1 or TRBD2 (5 bases each). The V end was cut by 0 bases, the J end by 0 bases, with 13 bases between. The germline V gene has CDR1 SGHRS and CDR2 YFSETQ. CDR3 size: 16 residues. The CDR3 nucleotides read TGCGCCAGCAGCTTGGCCCCGGGACCGAGCTCCTACGAGCAGTACTTC. Its protein is CASSLAPGPSSYEQYF.